The present TCR beta chain was sequenced within a study of cytomegalovirus exposure and HLA in healthy donors. Study summary: Genetic ancestry analysis placed over 75% of the 398 donors that were genotyped in the Caucasian-associated cluster.

Notes on the study in general: A previous analysis found most TCR beta V segments productive roughly 87% or roughly 30% of the time.

In regard to this clone: Its antigen is currently unknown.

The PCR had 60 Vbeta and 13 Jbeta primers. Assay: immunoSEQ multiplex PCR; the TCRdb copy retains only in-frame clones and omits some. The repertoire consists of 85,000 to 95,000 clones, with roughly 72% occurring once and the leading ten covering approximately 5.1%. Germline-derived CDR1 and CDR2 are SGHRS and YFSETQ. The CDR3 runs 13 residues. With 1 base removed from V and 8 bases from J, the gap between germline ends came to 12 bases. The receptor's source is a man aged 30 to 39 in good health and CMV-seropositive. V usage is TRBV5-1 and J usage is TRBJ1-2; the D is unclear. Sequenced: PBMCs. The CDR3 DNA reads as TGCGCCAGCAGCTTGTCCGGAGTCGGCGGCTACACCTTC. This gives the protein CASSLSGVGGYTF.